The 28 T cell receptor beta chains below were found in one sample sequenced in a study of regulatory T cells in long-lasting Graves disease. With iRepertoire HTBI primers and Arm-PCR of CDR3 regions, TCR beta libraries were built. MiXCR was run by TCRdb on the multiplex PCR reads, yielding one entry per CDR3 protein. Of hundreds of thousands of distinct CDR3 sequences listed, 15% to 20% are singletons. The time point: newly diagnosed GD, antithyroid drugs for less than 3 months. From PBMCs, RNA was extracted and then used to make the TCR library. These data also featured in a second study, about T cells in Graves' hyperthyroidism and ophthalmopathy.

The starting material was peripheral blood mononuclear cells (PBMCs), obtained at new diagnosis, from a patient treated with antithyroid drugs. The receptors were gathered from a woman aged 35-60 years with Graves disease.

The genes are TRBV12-3 or TRBV12-4 and TRBJ2-2; TRBD1 agrees at 11 bases. Losses at the gene ends were 6 bases for V and 3 bases for J; bases not matched to a gene: 3. This CDR3 has 15 residues. CDR3 amino acids: CASSTGQGDTGELFF. The CDR3 bases are TGTGCCAGCAGCACGGGACAGGGGGACACCGGGGAGCTGTTTTTT.

DNA of the CDR3: TGTGCCAGCAGGCCTCAGGGGTTGGGTGAAAAACTGTTTTTT. The encoded protein is CASRPQGLGEKLFF. The chain couples TRBV7-8 to TRBJ1-4; D may be TRBD1 (6 bases). V was trimmed by 6 bases and J by 7 bases, leaving 15 bases between them. The CDR3 is 14 residues long. The germline V gene encodes CDR1 SGHVS and CDR2 FQNEAQ.

In this sample, this clonotype turned up many times. The rearrangement links TRBV5-1 to TRBJ1-1, with D possibly being TRBD1 (5 bases). CDR3 length: 14 amino acids. The V gene's germline CDR1 is SGHRS and CDR2 YFSETQ. V was trimmed by 0 bases and J by 3 bases, leaving 9 bases between them. In DNA form, the CDR3 reads TGCGCCAGCAGCTTGGAGGGGCCCGACACTGAAGCTTTCTTT. Amino acid sequence: CASSLEGPDTEAFF.

This clonotype was recorded a few times. The chain carries TRBV4-1 and TRBJ1-3; D perhaps matches TRBD1 (5 bases). The V gene lost 1 base and the J gene lost 8 bases, with 12 bases spanning the gap. Germline CDR1 and CDR2: MGHRA and YSYEKL. CDR3 size: 14 residues. The CDR3 reads CASSQGGPVDTIYF. The CDR3 nucleotides are TGCGCCAGCAGCCAAGGGGGACCGGTGGACACCATATATTTT.

The CDR3 sequence: CASLRWGMNTEAFF. The CDR3 nucleotides read TGTGCCAGCCTCAGGTGGGGGATGAACACTGAAGCTTTCTTT. The rearrangement joins TRBV5-8 to TRBJ1-1; the D gene is possibly TRBD1 (5 bases). The V gene lost 7 bases and the J gene lost 0 bases, with 13 bases spanning the gap. There are 14 residues in the CDR3. CDR1 is SGHTS, CDR2 YDEGEE, per germline.

The count of this clonotype is one. CDR3 protein: CASSLDRDAAYNEQFF. DNA of the CDR3: TGCGCCAGCAGCTTGGACCGGGACGCGGCCTACAATGAGCAGTTCTTC. The V and J genes are TRBV5-1 and TRBJ2-1; the D call may be TRBD1 or TRBD2 (5 bases each). The germline V gene encodes CDR1 SGHRS and CDR2 YFSETQ. V was pared by 0 bases and J by 2 bases, with 12 bases between. The CDR3 is 16 amino acids.

This clonotype was seen repeatedly, ten times or more. The chain is built from TRBV19 and TRBJ1-1, with D unresolved. The germline V gene encodes CDR1 LNHDA and CDR2 SQIVND (reference sequence). Deletions cut 4 bases from V and 7 bases from J, with 10 bases between. CDR3 size: 12 residues. The CDR3 protein is CASSTYPGEAFF. CDR3 in DNA: TGTGCCAGTAGTACTTACCCGGGTGAAGCTTTCTTT. Using reference TRBV19 and TRBJ1-1 for the parts outside the CDR3, the full variable domain is DGGITQSPKYLFRKEGQNVTLSCEQNLNHDAMYWYRQDPGQGLRLIYYSQIVNDFQKGDIAEGYSVSREKKESFPLTVTSAQKNPTAFYLCASSTYPGEAFFGQGTRLTVV.

This clonotype was observed a few times. V gene TRBV12-3 or TRBV12-4 combines with J gene TRBJ1-1; D is undetermined. Trimming took 3 bases from V and 5 from J, leaving 16 bases between them. The CDR3 length is 15 residues. The DNA for the CDR3 is TGTGCCAGCAGTTTTGGGGATGAGGGATGGACTGAAGCTTTCTTT. Translated: CASSFGDEGWTEAFF.

Regarding this clonotype: A much larger clone sits a single nucleotide away, making a read error possible. The chain employs TRBV2 and TRBJ2-7, with no clear D. The CDR3 loop spans 15 amino acids. Germline V gene sequence: CDR1 SNHLY, CDR2 FYNNEI. The CDR3 loop reads CASSRGVLVSHEQYF. The CDR3 DNA sequence: TGTGCCAGCAGCCGCGGCGTCCTAGTCTCCCACGAGCAGTACTTC.

The chain recombines TRBV19 with TRBJ1-2; D remains unclear. The CDR3 contains 15 residues. V was clipped by 6 bases and J by 1 base, with 15 bases between them. The germline CDR1 and CDR2 sequences are LNHDA and SQIVND (reference sequence). The CDR3 is CASRPSWNHNYGYTF. DNA for the CDR3: TGTGCCAGTAGGCCCTCTTGGAACCATAACTATGGCTACACCTTC. Based on the CDR3 plus reference TRBV19 and TRBJ1-2, the full variable domain is DGGITQSPKYLFRKEGQNVTLSCEQNLNHDAMYWYRQDPGQGLRLIYYSQIVNDFQKGDIAEGYSVSREKKESFPLTVTSAQKNPTAFYLCASRPSWNHNYGYTFGSGTRLTVV.

This clonotype was recorded at least ten times. V usage is TRBV11-3 and J usage is TRBJ2-1; 7 bases fit TRBD2. This CDR3 is 13 amino acids long. From germline, CDR1 is SGHNT and CDR2 YENEEA. Germline trimming cut 4 bases from V and 7 bases from J; bases unmatched to any gene: 4. Here the CDR3 reads CASSSDGGNEQFF. In DNA, the CDR3 is TGTGCCAGCAGCTCTGACGGGGGGAATGAGCAGTTCTTC. Full variable domain (rest looked up from reference TRBV11-3 and TRBJ2-1): EAGVVQSPRYKIIEKKQPVAFWCNPISGHNTLYWYLQNLGQGPELLIRYENEEAVDDSQLPKDRFSAERLKGVDSTLKIQPAELGDSAVYLCASSSDGGNEQFFGPGTRLTVL.

The CDR3 region is CASSEAVTQNTEAFF. For the CDR3, the DNA is TGTGCCAGCAGCGAGGCCGTGACGCAGAACACTGAAGCTTTCTTT. V gene TRBV7-2 combines with J gene TRBJ1-1; D is undetermined. V gave up 5 bases and J gave up 1 base, with 14 bases separating them. The length of the CDR3 is 15 residues. The germline gives CDR1 SGHTA, CDR2 FQGNSA.

The chain recombines TRBV19 with TRBJ1-1; 9 bases are a match to TRBD1. The CDR3 runs to 14 residues. The junction had 10 bases not matched to a gene; V was cut back by 6 bases and J by 8 bases. Per the germline V gene, CDR1 is LNHDA and CDR2 is SQIVND (reference sequence). CDR3 region: CASSKPGQGVEAFF. Here the CDR3 DNA reads TGTGCCAGTAGCAAACCGGGACAGGGTGTGGAAGCTTTCTTT. Based on the CDR3 plus reference TRBV19 and TRBJ1-1, the full variable domain is DGGITQSPKYLFRKEGQNVTLSCEQNLNHDAMYWYRQDPGQGLRLIYYSQIVNDFQKGDIAEGYSVSREKKESFPLTVTSAQKNPTAFYLCASSKPGQGVEAFFGQGTRLTVV.

As for this clonotype: It may be a read error: a sequence one base away is much more abundant. This rearrangement joins TRBV20-1 to TRBJ2-3; D possibly corresponds to TRBD2 (6 bases). Germline CDR1 and CDR2: DFQATT and SNEGSKA (reference sequence). CDR3 length: 16 residues. The CDR3 loop reads CSARAGTQTSTGTQYF. In DNA, the CDR3 is TGCAGTGCTAGAGCCGGGACGCAAACTAGCACAGGTACGCAGTATTTT.

This clonotype was picked up many times. The junction shows a germline mismatch at one end, possibly a read error. The rearrangement joins TRBV3-1 to TRBJ1-1, with 8 bases fitting TRBD1. Germline V lookup: CDR1 LGHDT, CDR2 YNNKEL (reference sequence). The CDR3 covers 15 residues. The CDR3 sequence is CASSQRDRPNAEAFF. The CDR3 DNA reads TGTGCCAGCAGCCAACGGGACAGGCCGAACGCTGAAGCTTTCTTT.

This clonotype was counted ten times or more. V gene TRBV11-2 combines with J gene TRBJ1-3; D possibly corresponds to TRBD1 (5 bases). The V end lost 1 base, the J end lost 3 bases, and 16 bases lay between the germline ends. CDR3 size: 17 residues. Germline V gene lookup returns CDR1 SGHAT and CDR2 FQNNGV. CDR3 nucleotide sequence: TGTGCCAGCAGCTTAGTTGGATGGGGGATAGTTGGAAACACCATATATTTT. This sequence encodes CASSLVGWGIVGNTIYF.

Note on this clonotype: Germline and junction disagree at one end, which may indicate a read error. The chain employs TRBV4-1 and TRBJ1-2; the D is unclear. This CDR3 has 13 residues. Looked up from germline, CDR1 is MGHRA and CDR2 is YSYEKL. The CDR3 is CASSQVIGAFRAF. The CDR3 bases are TGCGCCAGCAGCCAAGTGATAGGTGCATTTCGTGCCTTC.

This clonotype was detected ten times or more. The V call is TRBV7-9, the J call TRBJ1-1; no clear D. The CDR3 sequence is 13 residues long. V gave up 5 bases and J gave up 5 bases, with 12 bases separating them. Germline loops: CDR1 SEHNR, CDR2 FQNEAQ (reference sequence). CDR3 sequence reads: CASSLHGETEAFF. In DNA, the CDR3 is TGTGCCAGCAGCCTCCATGGGGAGACTGAAGCTTTCTTT.

Ten or more counts support this clonotype. The chain uses TRBV7-9 and TRBJ2-3; weak D call: TRBD1 (6 bases). This CDR3 region has 16 residues. The germline CDR1 and CDR2 sequences are SEHNR and FQNEAQ (reference sequence). V was cut by 1 base and J by 3 bases, with 14 bases left in between. CDR3 residues: CASSLDVRGWTDTQYF. Written as DNA, the CDR3 is TGTGCCAGCAGCTTAGACGTTAGGGGGTGGACAGATACGCAGTATTTT.

The J gene is TRBJ2-3, the V gene TRBV24-1; the D is unclear. The germline gives CDR1 KGHDR, CDR2 SFDVKD. This CDR3 comprises 15 residues. V lost 5 bases, J lost 2 bases, and 13 bases lay in between. The CDR3 region has the DNA TGTGCCACCAGTGCGACGCCAGCAGCCACAGATACGCAGTATTTT. This gives the protein CATSATPAATDTQYF.

This clonotype has a count of ten or more. This rearrangement joins TRBV12-3 or TRBV12-4 to TRBJ1-2; the D is unclear. The V end lost 3 bases, the J end lost 0 bases, and 20 bases lay between the germline ends. The CDR3 covers 18 residues. CDR3 loop: CASSFGRPDARANYGYTF. The CDR3 nucleotides read TGTGCCAGCAGTTTCGGGCGGCCAGACGCAAGAGCTAACTATGGCTACACCTTC.

The chain recombines TRBV18 with TRBJ2-7; no reliable D call. Germline lookup yields CDR1 KGHSH and CDR2 LQKENI. The CDR3 extends over 13 amino acids. V shed 2 bases and J shed 3 bases, with 8 bases lying between them. In DNA form, the CDR3 reads TGTGCCAGCTCACCAGGGTTATACTACGAGCAGTACTTC. Translation gives CASSPGLYYEQYF.

This clonotype was picked up a small number of times. This chain links TRBV4-2 with TRBJ2-7; 12 bases match TRBD1. The ends lost 4 bases at V and 6 bases at J; junction bases unmatched: 7. Looked up from germline, CDR1 is LGHNA and CDR2 is YNFKEQ. The CDR3 loop spans 15 amino acids. The CDR3 nucleotides are TGTGCCAGCAGCCCCACCGGGACAGGGGGCCTCGAGCAGTACTTC. Its translation: CASSPTGTGGLEQYF.

This clonotype was detected many times. The CDR3 protein is CASSGTAQETQYF. The CDR3 coding sequence is TGTGCCAGCAGTGGGACAGCACAAGAGACCCAGTACTTC. The J gene is TRBJ2-5, the V gene TRBV2, with a possible D match to TRBD1 (6 bases). CDR3 size: 13 residues. Trimming took off 4 bases at V and 2 bases at J, with 8 bases between the two ends. The V gene's germline CDR1 is SNHLY and CDR2 FYNNEI.

The chain recombines TRBV20-1 with TRBJ2-6; tentative D call: TRBD2 (6 bases). The CDR3 runs 17 residues. Germline values: CDR1 DFQATT, CDR2 SNEGSKA (reference sequence). Trimming cost V 5 bases and J 0 bases, with 17 bases left between them. The CDR3 sequence is CSAANGGALSGANVLTF. In DNA form, the CDR3 reads TGCAGTGCTGCCAACGGCGGGGCTCTCTCTGGGGCCAACGTCCTGACTTTC.

This clonotype was counted only a few times. The rearrangement uses TRBV3-1 and TRBJ1-2; 9 bases are shared with TRBD1. The CDR3 length is 13 residues. The V gene's germline CDR1 is LGHDT and CDR2 YNNKEL (reference sequence). Trimming at V came to 4 bases and at J to 8 bases, leaving 5 bases not matched to a gene. The CDR3 loop is CASSPRTGEGYTF. The DNA for the CDR3 is TGTGCCAGCAGCCCTCGGACAGGGGAAGGCTACACCTTC.

This clonotype has only a few counts. The genes are TRBV20-1 and TRBJ1-5; 8 nucleotides align to TRBD1. CDR3 size: 12 residues. V gave up 6 bases and J gave up 5 bases; unmatched junction bases: 3. Germline CDR1 DFQATT, CDR2 SNEGSKA (reference sequence). The CDR3 loop is CSAVTGDQPQHF. For the CDR3, the DNA is TGCAGTGCCGTGACAGGGGATCAGCCCCAGCATTTT.

V usage is TRBV28 and J usage is TRBJ2-3, with TRBD1 matching over 8 bases. Germline CDR1 and CDR2: MDHEN and SYDVKM. The V segment lost 6 bases and the J segment 14 bases; nucleotides outside the gene matches: 19. The CDR3 covers 15 residues. CDR3 loop: CASSPGQGSFTDRYF. The CDR3 DNA follows: TGTGCCAGCAGCCCCGGACAGGGATCGTTTACGGATCGGTATTTT.